Listed below are T cell receptor beta chains from one sample, sequenced in a study of cytomegalovirus exposure and HLA in healthy donors. Assay: immunoSEQ multiplex PCR; the TCRdb copy retains only in-frame clones and omits some. The sample has some 150,000 clones; over 70% are singletons. Sequencing was carried out using PBMCs. These receptors were obtained from a man aged 40-49 years in good health and CMV-seropositive. CDR3s include the opening cysteine and the closing phenylalanine or tryptophan. Each record gives: V gene, D gene, clone size, J gene, CDR3 protein, CDR3 DNA. A D gene is named only where the DNA matches it firmly. Size tells how often a clone was seen (once, few, many) or the class of an expanded clone, and some rows leave it out.

TRBV19	TRBD1	many	TRBJ2-3	CASRPAGGGTDTQYF	TGTGCCAGTAGACCCGCAGGGGGCGGCACAGATACGCAGTATTTT
TRBV7-8	TRBD1	once	TRBJ1-2	CASSLAARTGDGYTF	TGTGCCAGCAGCTTAGCAGCCCGGACAGGGGATGGCTACACCTTC
TRBV5-6	-	few	TRBJ1-2	CASSPGQVYGYTF	TGTGCCAGCAGCCCGGGACAAGTATATGGCTACACCTTC
TRBV9	TRBD2	once	TRBJ2-3	CASSVGGGYGTDTQYF	TGTGCCAGCAGCGTAGGGGGGGGATATGGCACAGATACGCAGTATTTT
TRBV5-8	-	-	TRBJ1-5	CASSLGSAPSDQPQHF	TGTGCCAGCAGCTTGGGGTCAGCGCCGTCTGATCAGCCCCAGCATTTT
TRBV7-2	-	few	TRBJ2-3	CASSTGDGTDTQYF	TGTGCCAGCAGCACGGGGGACGGCACAGATACGCAGTATTTT
TRBV5-1	-	once	TRBJ1-2	CASSLSGGVYGYTF	TGCGCCAGCAGCTTGAGCGGGGGGGTCTATGGCTACACCTTC
TRBV28	TRBD1	-	TRBJ1-1	CASSSGTGPATEAFF	TGTGCCAGCAGTTCCGGGACAGGGCCGGCCACTGAAGCTTTCTTT
TRBV10-3	-	once	TRBJ1-1	CAISEVQQRIVAFF	TGTGCCATCAGTGAGGTTCAGCAGAGGATCGTTGCTTTCTTT
TRBV7-2	-	-	TRBJ2-6	CASSLAGRVSGANVLTF	TGTGCCAGCAGCTTAGCTGGCAGGGTGTCTGGGGCCAACGTCCTGACTTTC
TRBV28	-	-	TRBJ2-7	CASSSWGVGSHEQYF	TGTGCCAGCAGTTCCTGGGGGGTAGGCTCTCACGAGCAGTACTTC
TRBV7-8	-	-	TRBJ2-7	CASSLPLRGPSDYEQYF	TGTGCCAGCAGCTTGCCCTTGCGGGGGCCAAGTGATTACGAGCAGTACTTC
TRBV9	-	-	TRBJ2-1	CASSPGTLGNNEQFF	TGTGCCAGCTCCCCGGGGACTCTAGGCAACAATGAGCAGTTCTTC
TRBV5-1	-	-	TRBJ2-5	CASSLRGAQETQYF	TGCGCCAGCAGCTTGCGGGGGGCACAAGAGACCCAGTACTTC
TRBV19	-	-	TRBJ2-5	CASKGQSRLEETQYF	TGTGCCAGTAAAGGTCAGAGTAGACTGGAAGAGACCCAGTACTTC
TRBV6-5	TRBD1	-	TRBJ1-6	CASSQGAGNSPLHF	TGTGCCAGCAGTCAGGGGGCGGGAAATTCACCCCTCCACTTT
TRBV28	-	-	TRBJ1-4	CASLQTGSAREKLFF	TGTGCCAGTCTCCAAACAGGGTCGGCGAGGGAAAAACTGTTTTTT
TRBV5-1	-	-	TRBJ1-1	CASSLGVSPPNTEAFF	TGCGCCAGCAGCTTGGGTGTCAGTCCCCCTAACACTGAAGCTTTCTTT
TRBV11-2	TRBD1	-	TRBJ1-1	CASSLGPTGVGTEAFF	TGTGCCAGCAGCTTAGGCCCGACAGGGGTCGGCACTGAAGCTTTCTTT
TRBV6-5	TRBD2	-	TRBJ2-7	CASRSGASYEQYF	TGTGCCAGTAGAAGCGGGGCCTCCTACGAGCAGTACTTC
TRBV9	-	-	TRBJ2-3	CASSVAGSTDTQYF	TGTGCCAGCAGCGTAGCGGGGAGCACAGATACGCAGTATTTT
TRBV6-5	TRBD1	-	TRBJ1-4	CASGTGGVNEKLFF	TGTGCCAGCGGGACAGGGGGCGTTAATGAAAAACTGTTTTTT
TRBV11-2	TRBD2	-	TRBJ2-3	CASSSQLGSGGLSTDTQYF	TGTGCCAGCAGCTCCCAACTCGGTAGCGGGGGGCTTAGCACAGATACGCAGTATTTT
TRBV6-6	-	-	TRBJ1-5	CASSSLTYPDQPQHF	TGTGCCAGCAGTTCCCTGACATACCCTGATCAGCCCCAGCATTTT
TRBV15	-	-	TRBJ2-3	CATSRGEVTDTQYF	TGTGCCACCAGCAGAGGCGAAGTCACAGATACGCAGTATTTT
TRBV19	TRBD1	-	TRBJ2-7	CASSTQGTTYEQYF	TGTGCCAGTAGTACACAGGGGACCACCTACGAGCAGTACTTC
TRBV5-6	-	few	TRBJ1-6	CASSLSGSYNSPLHF	TGTGCCAGCAGCTTGTCCGGCTCCTATAATTCACCCCTCCACTTT
TRBV19	TRBD1	-	TRBJ2-7	CASSTGQGSDEQYF	TGTGCCAGTAGTACGGGACAGGGGTCGGACGAGCAGTACTTC